The 23 T cell receptor beta chains below come from one sample, sequenced in a study of blood T cells in healthy people across ages. A second PCR of about 7 to 11 cycles used a sample-barcoded 5' primer and a J-beta primer mix. MiXCR was run by TCRdb on the 5' RACE reads, yielding one entry per CDR3 protein. Among about 1.4 million distinct CDR3 sequences listed, 55% to 75% were seen once. Sequencing was carried out using blood. These receptors were obtained from a young man in good health.

This chain joins TRBV13 and TRBJ2-3; 7 nucleotides agree with TRBD2. The CDR3 is 17 amino acids. Trimming at V came to 4 bases and at J to 2 bases, leaving 12 bases not matched to a gene. Germline assignment: CDR1 PRHDT and CDR2 FYEKMQ (reference sequence). In DNA form, the CDR3 reads TGTGCCAGCAGCTCCCGACTAGCCGGGAGCCCCACAGATACGCAGTATTTT. This sequence encodes CASSSRLAGSPTDTQYF.

The chain carries TRBV2 and TRBJ1-1, with D possibly being TRBD1 (5 bases). The CDR3 runs to 16 residues. Trimming removed 0 bases from V and 0 bases from J, with 11 bases in between. The germline CDR1 and CDR2 sequences are SNHLY and FYNNEI. In DNA form, the CDR3 reads TGTGCCAGCAGTGAAGCGCCTCCGGGGGTGAACACTGAAGCTTTCTTT. It codes for CASSEAPPGVNTEAFF.

The rearrangement links TRBV6-2 or TRBV6-3 to TRBJ1-6; 11 positions match TRBD1. The ends lost 2 bases at V and 10 bases at J; junction bases unmatched: 1. CDR3 length: 14 amino acids. Germline CDR1 is MNHEY and CDR2 is SVGEGT. CDR3 in DNA: TGTGCCAGCAGTTACGGACAGGGGGCCTCACCCCTCCACTTT. Amino acid sequence: CASSYGQGASPLHF.

The table lists this clonotype with a few counts. This chain connects TRBV29-1 to TRBJ2-7, with 9 positions matching TRBD2. The CDR3 contains 16 residues. Per the germline V gene, CDR1 is SQVTM and CDR2 is ANQGSEA. J gave up 1 base and V 2 bases, and 9 bases lay outside the gene matches. CDR3 in DNA: TGCAGCGTTGAAATAACTAAGCGGGGGGTGTCCTACGAGCAGTACTTC. This codes for CSVEITKRGVSYEQYF.

This clonotype was found a few times. V usage is TRBV28 and J usage is TRBJ2-3; the D gene could be TRBD1 or TRBD2 (5 bases each). This CDR3 contains 15 residues. The germline V and J ends were trimmed by 6 bases and 4 bases, with 17 bases remaining between them. The germline CDR1 and CDR2 sequences are MDHEN and SYDVKM. The DNA for the CDR3 is TGTGCCAGCAGCCCTCCCCGGCAGGGAGCAGATACGCAGTATTTT. Protein sequence: CASSPPRQGADTQYF.

The chain combines TRBV7-8 with TRBJ2-4; the D call may be TRBD1 or TRBD2 (6 bases each). The J call may be faulty, since TRBJ2-7 better matches the DNA end. The CDR3 covers 15 residues. The germline CDR1 and CDR2 sequences are SGHVS and FQNEAQ. The CDR3 DNA follows: TGTGCCAGCAGCCCAGGGGAGGCAGGGTTGAGCGAGCAGTACTTC. This gives the protein CASSPGEAGLSEQYF.

CDR3 bases: TGTGCCACCAGCGTCCAAACCTTGAGGGGCGGGGAGCAGTACTTC. It codes for CATSVQTLRGGEQYF. The genes are TRBV15 and TRBJ2-5, with TRBD2 as a possible D gene (6 bases). CDR1 is LNHNV and CDR2 is YYDKDF in the germline V gene (reference sequence). Trimming pared 5 bases from V and 11 bases from J, leaving 24 bases between. The CDR3 runs to 15 residues.

CDR3: CASSPLRLADNEQFF. In DNA form, the CDR3 reads TGTGCCAGCAGCCCCCTGCGCCTAGCCGACAATGAGCAGTTCTTC. The V gene is TRBV7-9, the J gene TRBJ2-1; D possibly corresponds to TRBD2 (5 bases). Germline CDR1 SEHNR, CDR2 FQNEAQ (reference sequence). The CDR3 has 15 residues. V was shortened by 5 bases and J by 5 bases, with 16 bases between the two germline ends.

The CDR3: CASSPSLAPSYNEQFF. Here the CDR3 DNA reads TGTGCCAGCAGCCCTTCTCTAGCGCCCTCCTACAATGAGCAGTTCTTC. The chain has TRBV9 and TRBJ2-1, with a possible D match to TRBD2 (6 bases). There are 16 residues in the CDR3. The V and J ends lost 4 bases and 0 bases respectively, with 14 bases between them. Germline V CDR1 and CDR2: SGDLS, YYNGEE.

The chain combines TRBV4-3 with TRBJ2-3, with a possible D match to TRBD2 (5 bases). CDR1 and CDR2 (germline): LGHNA, YSLEER. The V end lost 1 base, the J end lost 5 bases, and 16 bases lay between the germline ends. The CDR3 runs to 16 residues. CDR3 DNA: TGCGCCAGCAGCCAAGCCGGACGGATCGGGGAAGATACGCAGTATTTT. It codes for CASSQAGRIGEDTQYF.

This CDR3 reads CASSYPGPLNEQFF. CDR3 DNA: TGTGCCAGCAGTTACCCGGGACCCCTCAATGAGCAGTTCTTC. The chain employs TRBV27 and TRBJ2-1; either TRBD1 or TRBD2 may supply D (5 bases each). Germline CDR1 and CDR2: MNHEY and SMNVEV (reference sequence). The V gene lost 4 bases and the J gene lost 6 bases, with 13 bases spanning the gap. CDR3 length: 14 residues.

This chain links TRBV7-9 with TRBJ1-2; D is uncertain. V was shortened by 10 bases and J by 2 bases, with 11 bases between the two germline ends. The CDR3 length is 12 residues. The germline V gene has CDR1 SEHNR and CDR2 FQNEAQ (reference sequence). The CDR3 is CAIPGPNYGYTF. The CDR3 DNA is TGTGCCATTCCGGGCCCAAACTATGGCTACACCTTC.

The chain employs TRBV5-1 and TRBJ2-7; D possibly corresponds to TRBD1 (5 bases). Trimming cost V 4 bases and J 3 bases, with 14 bases left between them. In germline, CDR1 is SGHRS, CDR2 YFSETQ. The CDR3 totals 14 residues. CDR3: CASSPQGTGYEQYF. The CDR3 DNA reads TGCGCCAGCAGCCCCCAGGGTACGGGCTACGAGCAGTACTTC.

The J gene is TRBJ1-2, the V gene TRBV29-1; 7 nucleotides match TRBD1. CDR3 length: 16 residues. Germline CDR1 is SQVTM and CDR2 is ANQGSEA. Trimming took 4 bases from V and 4 from J; bases not matched to a gene: 15. The CDR3 spells CSVVPAGRGIRYGYTF. DNA for the CDR3: TGCAGCGTTGTTCCAGCGGGCAGGGGGATTCGCTATGGCTACACCTTC. The whole variable domain, remainder taken from reference TRBV29-1 and TRBJ1-2, is SAVISQKPSRDICQRGTSLTIQCQVDSQVTMMFWYRQQPGQSLTLIATANQGSEATYESGFVIDKFPISRPNLTFSTLTVSNMSPEDSSIYLCSVVPAGRGIRYGYTFGSGTRLTVV.

The chain recombines TRBV4-3 with TRBJ2-7, with D perhaps assigned TRBD1 or TRBD2 (7 bases each). Trimming shortened V by 1 base and J by 4 bases, and 20 bases separated the two germline ends. Germline CDR1 LGHNA, CDR2 YSLEER. The CDR3 contains 17 residues. CDR3 region: CASSQVGEGQRFYEQYF. The CDR3 DNA reads as TGCGCCAGCAGCCAAGTGGGGGAGGGACAGAGGTTTTACGAGCAGTACTTC.

This clonotype has just a few counts. The chain combines TRBV9 with TRBJ2-3; 11 bases fit TRBD2. The germline gives CDR1 SGDLS, CDR2 YYNGEE. The CDR3 is 17 amino acids. V was clipped by 2 bases and J by 2 bases; unmatched bases: 7. The CDR3 coding sequence is TGTGCCAGCAGCGTCCAAACGGGACTAGCGGTCACAGATACGCAGTATTTT. This translates into CASSVQTGLAVTDTQYF.

This clonotype was detected a few times. The chain has TRBV12-3 or TRBV12-4 and TRBJ2-3; TRBD1 might be the D (5 bases). The CDR3 sequence is 15 residues long. The V end was cut by 6 bases, the J end by 0 bases, with 13 bases between. CDR3 residues: CASRQKRTSTDTQYF. In DNA, the CDR3 is TGTGCCAGCAGACAGAAACGGACAAGCACAGATACGCAGTATTTT.

The chain combines TRBV28 with TRBJ2-6, with no clear D. The CDR3 length is 14 residues. From germline, CDR1 is MDHEN and CDR2 SYDVKM. V was pared by 3 bases and J by 2 bases, with 5 bases between. The CDR3: CASSFSAGANVLTF. CDR3 in DNA: TGTGCCAGCAGTTTCTCCGCTGGGGCCAACGTCCTGACTTTC.

V gene TRBV24-1 combines with J gene TRBJ1-1; D unclear. V shed 2 bases and J shed 3 bases, with 12 bases lying between them. There are 15 residues in the CDR3. CDR1 KGHDR and CDR2 SFDVKD come from the germline V gene. DNA for the CDR3: TGTGCCACCAGTGATTCCGCGGCGGTGGACACTGAAGCTTTCTTT. Translated: CATSDSAAVDTEAFF.

This clonotype came up a few times. This chain connects TRBV21-1 to TRBJ2-3; the table's D gene call, TRBD2, was not cross checked with the DNA. TRBV21-1 has pseudogene status. The CDR3 covers 15 residues. CDR3 sequence (DNA): TGTGCCAGCAGCAATTCGTCTAGCGGGAGAAATACGCAGTATTTT. Protein: CASSNSSSGRNTQYF.

This clonotype showed up just a few times. The chain uses TRBV29-1 and TRBJ1-2; no clear D. CDR1 is SQVTM and CDR2 is ANQGSEA in the germline V gene. V gave up 5 bases and J gave up 4 bases, with 17 bases separating them. The CDR3 length is 14 residues. Written as DNA, the CDR3 is TGCAGCGTTCTTGATCCGGGGTTAGGCTATGGCTACACCTTC. It is translated as CSVLDPGLGYGYTF.

This clonotype occurred a few times. This sequence joins TRBV12-3 or TRBV12-4 and TRBJ2-2, with 8 bases aligning to TRBD1. J was trimmed by 3 bases and V by 2 bases; bases with no gene match: 2. This CDR3 spans 15 amino acids. The CDR3 DNA reads as TGTGCCAGCAGTTTAACAGGGGGTGACACCGGGGAGCTGTTTTTT. Translating it yields CASSLTGGDTGELFF.

CDR3 residues: CATSKDLTDTQYF. The CDR3 bases are TGTGCCACCTCGAAGGACCTAACAGATACGCAGTATTTT. The rearrangement joins TRBV2 to TRBJ2-3, with unresolved D. The V gene lost 10 bases and the J gene lost 3 bases, with 14 bases spanning the gap. This CDR3 is built from 13 residues. From germline, CDR1 is SNHLY and CDR2 FYNNEI.